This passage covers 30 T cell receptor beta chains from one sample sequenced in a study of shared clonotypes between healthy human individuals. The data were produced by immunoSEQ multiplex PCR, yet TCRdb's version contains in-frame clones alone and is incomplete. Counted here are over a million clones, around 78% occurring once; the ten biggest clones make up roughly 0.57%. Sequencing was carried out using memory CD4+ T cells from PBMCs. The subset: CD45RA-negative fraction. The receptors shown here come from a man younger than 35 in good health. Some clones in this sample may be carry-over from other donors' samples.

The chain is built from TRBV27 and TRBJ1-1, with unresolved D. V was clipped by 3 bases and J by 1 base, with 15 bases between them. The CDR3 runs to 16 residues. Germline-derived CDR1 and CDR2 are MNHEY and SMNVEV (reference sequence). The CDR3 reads CASSFSSAVRNTEAFF. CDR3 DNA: TGTGCCAGCAGTTTTTCGTCGGCCGTGAGGAACACTGAAGCTTTCTTT.

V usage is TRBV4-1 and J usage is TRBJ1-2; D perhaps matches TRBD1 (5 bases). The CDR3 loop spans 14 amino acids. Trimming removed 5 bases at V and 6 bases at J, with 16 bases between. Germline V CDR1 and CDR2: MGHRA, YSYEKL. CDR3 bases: TGCGCCAGCAGCTCCTGGGGGAGCAAGGATGGCTACACCTTC. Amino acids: CASSSWGSKDGYTF.

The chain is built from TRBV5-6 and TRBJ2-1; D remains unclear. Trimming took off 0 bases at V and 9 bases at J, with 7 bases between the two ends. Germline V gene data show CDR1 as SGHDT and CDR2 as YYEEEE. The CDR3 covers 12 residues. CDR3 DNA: TGTGCCAGCAGCTTGGGTTACGGTGAGCAGTTCTTC. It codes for CASSLGYGEQFF. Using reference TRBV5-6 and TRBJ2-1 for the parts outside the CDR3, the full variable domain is DAGVTQSPTHLIKTRGQQVTLRCSPKSGHDTVSWYQQALGQGPQFIFQYYEEEERQRGNFPDRFSGHQFPNYSSELNVNALLLGDSALYLCASSLGYGEQFFGPGTRLTVL.

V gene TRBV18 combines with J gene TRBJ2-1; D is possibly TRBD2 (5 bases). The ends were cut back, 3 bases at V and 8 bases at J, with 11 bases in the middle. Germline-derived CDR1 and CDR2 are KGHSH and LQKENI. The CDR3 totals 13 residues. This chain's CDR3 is CASSPGVTDEQFF. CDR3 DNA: TGTGCCAGCTCACCGGGAGTCACAGATGAGCAGTTCTTC.

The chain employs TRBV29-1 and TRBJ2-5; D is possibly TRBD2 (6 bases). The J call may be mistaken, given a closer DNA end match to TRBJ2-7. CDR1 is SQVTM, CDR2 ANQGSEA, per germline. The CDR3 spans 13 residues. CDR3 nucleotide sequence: TGCAGCGTGTTCCTCCCCGGGGGCTACGAGCAGTACTTC. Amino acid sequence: CSVFLPGGYEQYF.

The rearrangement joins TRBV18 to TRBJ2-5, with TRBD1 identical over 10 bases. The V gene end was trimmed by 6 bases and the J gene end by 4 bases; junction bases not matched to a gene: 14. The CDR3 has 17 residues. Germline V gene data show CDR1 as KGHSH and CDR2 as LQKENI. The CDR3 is CASSPLLGTGDGETQYF. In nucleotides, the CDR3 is TGTGCCAGCTCCCCGCTGCTTGGGACAGGGGATGGAGAGACCCAGTACTTC.

The CDR3 sequence is CASSPRGGVYEQYF. In DNA form, the CDR3 reads TGTGCCAGCAGCCCCCGAGGGGGGGTCTACGAGCAGTACTTC. This sequence joins TRBV7-2 and TRBJ2-7; D may be TRBD2 (7 bases). The CDR3 covers 14 residues. Germline V CDR1 and CDR2: SGHTA, FQGNSA. V dropped 5 bases and J dropped 3 bases, with 14 bases sitting between them.

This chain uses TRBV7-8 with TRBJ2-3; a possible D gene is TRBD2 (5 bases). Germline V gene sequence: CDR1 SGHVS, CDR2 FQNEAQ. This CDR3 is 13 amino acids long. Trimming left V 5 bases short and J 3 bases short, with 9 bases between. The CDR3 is CASSAPGTDTQYF. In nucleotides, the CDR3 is TGTGCCAGCAGCGCCCCGGGGACAGATACGCAGTATTTT.

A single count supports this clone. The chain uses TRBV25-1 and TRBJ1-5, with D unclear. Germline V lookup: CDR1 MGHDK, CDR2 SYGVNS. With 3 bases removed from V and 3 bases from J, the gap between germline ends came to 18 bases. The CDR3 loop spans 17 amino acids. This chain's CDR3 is CASSEPPRVVDNQPQHF. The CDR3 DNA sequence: TGTGCCAGCAGTGAGCCCCCCCGGGTGGTGGACAATCAGCCCCAGCATTTT.

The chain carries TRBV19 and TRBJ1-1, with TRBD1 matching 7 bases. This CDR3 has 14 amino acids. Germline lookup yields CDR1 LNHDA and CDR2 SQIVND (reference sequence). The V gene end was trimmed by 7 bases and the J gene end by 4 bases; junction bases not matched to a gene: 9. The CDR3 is CASTVTGVGTEAFF. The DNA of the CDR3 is TGTGCCAGTACCGTTACAGGGGTGGGCACTGAAGCTTTCTTT.

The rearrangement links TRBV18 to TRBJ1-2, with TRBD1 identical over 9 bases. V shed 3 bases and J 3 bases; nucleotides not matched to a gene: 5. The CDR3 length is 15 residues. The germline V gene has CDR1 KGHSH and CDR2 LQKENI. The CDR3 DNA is TGTGCCAGCTCACCCACGACAGGGGGTGACTATGGCTACACCTTC. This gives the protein CASSPTTGGDYGYTF.

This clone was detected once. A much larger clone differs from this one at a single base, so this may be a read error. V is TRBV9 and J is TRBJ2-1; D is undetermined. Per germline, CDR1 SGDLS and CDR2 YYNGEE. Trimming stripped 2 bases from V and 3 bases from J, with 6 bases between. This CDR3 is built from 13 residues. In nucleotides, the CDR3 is TGTGCCAGCAGCGTGGGGTTCTACAATGAGCAGTTCTTC. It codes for CASSVGFYNEQFF.

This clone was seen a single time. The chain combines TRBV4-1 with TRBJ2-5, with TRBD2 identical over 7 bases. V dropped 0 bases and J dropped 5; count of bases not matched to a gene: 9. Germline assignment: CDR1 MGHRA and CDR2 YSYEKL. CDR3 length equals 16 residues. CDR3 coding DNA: TGCGCCAGCAGCCAAGATTACGGCGGGAGTGGGGAGACCCAGTACTTC. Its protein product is CASSQDYGGSGETQYF.

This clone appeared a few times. The CDR3 here is CASSIVLGETSYEQYF. For the CDR3, the DNA is TGTGCCAGTAGTATAGTTTTGGGGGAGACGTCCTACGAGCAGTACTTC. The J gene is TRBJ2-7, the V gene TRBV19; either TRBD1 or TRBD2 may fit D (5 bases each). Looked up from germline, CDR1 is LNHDA and CDR2 is SQIVND (reference sequence). The CDR3 consists of 16 residues. Trimming took 1 base from V and 1 from J, leaving 14 bases between them.

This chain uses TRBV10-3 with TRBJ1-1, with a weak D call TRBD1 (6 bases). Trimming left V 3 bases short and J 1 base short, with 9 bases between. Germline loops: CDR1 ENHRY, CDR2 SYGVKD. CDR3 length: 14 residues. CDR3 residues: CAISDYRANTEAFF. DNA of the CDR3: TGTGCCATCAGTGACTACAGGGCGAACACTGAAGCTTTCTTT.

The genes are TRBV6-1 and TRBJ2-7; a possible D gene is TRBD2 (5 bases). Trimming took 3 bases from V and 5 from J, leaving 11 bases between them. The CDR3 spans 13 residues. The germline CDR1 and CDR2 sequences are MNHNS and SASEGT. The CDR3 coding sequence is TGTGCCAGCAGTGATACGGGGTTCCACGAGCAGTACTTC. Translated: CASSDTGFHEQYF.

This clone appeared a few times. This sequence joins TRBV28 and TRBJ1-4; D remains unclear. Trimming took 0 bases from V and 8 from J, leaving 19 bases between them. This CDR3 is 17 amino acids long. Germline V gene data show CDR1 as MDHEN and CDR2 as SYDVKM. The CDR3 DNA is TGTGCCAGCAGTTTATGGGGAGGAGACGACACCAAAGAAAAACTGTTTTTT. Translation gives CASSLWGGDDTKEKLFF.

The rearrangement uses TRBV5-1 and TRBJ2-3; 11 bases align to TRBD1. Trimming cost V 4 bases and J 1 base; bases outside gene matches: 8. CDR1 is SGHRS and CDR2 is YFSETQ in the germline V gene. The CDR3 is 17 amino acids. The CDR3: CASSRTGGRSGTDTQYF. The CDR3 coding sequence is TGCGCCAGCAGCAGGACAGGGGGCCGTAGTGGCACAGATACGCAGTATTTT.

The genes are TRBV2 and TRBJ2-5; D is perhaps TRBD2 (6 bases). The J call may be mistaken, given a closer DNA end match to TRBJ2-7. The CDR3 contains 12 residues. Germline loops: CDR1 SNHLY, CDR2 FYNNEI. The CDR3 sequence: CASSDTGGEQYF. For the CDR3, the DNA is TGTGCCAGCAGCGACACCGGGGGCGAGCAGTACTTC.

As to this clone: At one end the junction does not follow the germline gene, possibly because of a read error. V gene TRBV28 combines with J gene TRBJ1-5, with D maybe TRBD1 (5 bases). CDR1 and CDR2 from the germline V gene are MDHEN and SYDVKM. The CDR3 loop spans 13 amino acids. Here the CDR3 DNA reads TGTGCCAGCAGCGGCCCATTTTTCGGGACTAGAGATTTT. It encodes CASSGPFFGTRDF.

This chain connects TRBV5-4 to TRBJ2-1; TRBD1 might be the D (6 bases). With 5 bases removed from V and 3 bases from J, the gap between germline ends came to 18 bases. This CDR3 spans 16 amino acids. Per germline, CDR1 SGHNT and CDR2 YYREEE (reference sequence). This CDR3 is CASSPTGSRGYNEQFF. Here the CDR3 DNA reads TGTGCCAGCAGTCCAACAGGGAGTAGAGGCTACAATGAGCAGTTCTTC.

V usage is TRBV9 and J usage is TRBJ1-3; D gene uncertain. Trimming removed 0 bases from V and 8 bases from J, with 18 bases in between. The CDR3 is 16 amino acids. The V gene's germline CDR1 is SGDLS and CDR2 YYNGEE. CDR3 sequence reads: CASSVAVTPPRDTIYF. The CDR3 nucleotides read TGTGCCAGCAGCGTAGCGGTGACACCTCCGAGAGACACCATATATTTT.

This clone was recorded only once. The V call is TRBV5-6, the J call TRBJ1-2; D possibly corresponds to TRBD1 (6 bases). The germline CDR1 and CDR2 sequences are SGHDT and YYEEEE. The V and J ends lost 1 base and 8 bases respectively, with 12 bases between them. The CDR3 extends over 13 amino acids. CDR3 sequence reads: CASSLNGGPGYTF. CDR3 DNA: TGTGCCAGCAGCTTGAATGGGGGGCCCGGCTACACCTTC.

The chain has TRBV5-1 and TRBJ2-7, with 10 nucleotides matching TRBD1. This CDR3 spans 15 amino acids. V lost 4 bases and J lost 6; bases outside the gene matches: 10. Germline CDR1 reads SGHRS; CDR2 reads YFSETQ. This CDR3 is CASSPSPGQGTEQYF. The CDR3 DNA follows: TGCGCCAGCAGCCCCTCCCCGGGACAGGGGACCGAGCAGTACTTC. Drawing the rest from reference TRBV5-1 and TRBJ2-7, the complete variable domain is KAGVTQTPRYLIKTRGQQVTLSCSPISGHRSVSWYQQTPGQGLQFLFEYFSETQRNKGNFPGRFSGRQFSNSRSEMNVSTLELGDSALYLCASSPSPGQGTEQYFGPGTRLTVT.

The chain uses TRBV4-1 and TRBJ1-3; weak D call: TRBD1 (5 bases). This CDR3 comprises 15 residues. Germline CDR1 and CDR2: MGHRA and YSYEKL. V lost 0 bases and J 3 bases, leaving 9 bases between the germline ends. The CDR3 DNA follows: TGCGCCAGCAGCCAAGATGTGACAGATGGAAACACCATATATTTT. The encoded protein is CASSQDVTDGNTIYF.

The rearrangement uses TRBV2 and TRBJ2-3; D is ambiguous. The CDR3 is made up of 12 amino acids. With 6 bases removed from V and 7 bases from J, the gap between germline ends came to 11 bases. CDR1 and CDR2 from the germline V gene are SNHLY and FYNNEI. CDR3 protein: CASRFASNTQYF. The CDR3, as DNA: TGTGCCAGCAGATTCGCAAGCAATACGCAGTATTTT. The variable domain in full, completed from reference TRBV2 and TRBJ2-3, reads EPEVTQTPSHQVTQMGQEVILRCVPISNHLYFYWYRQILGQKVEFLVSFYNNEISEKSEIFDDQFSVERPDGSNFTLKIRSTKLEDSAMYFCASRFASNTQYFGPGTRLTVL.

The CDR3 DNA follows: TGTGCCAGCAGAAGCGCCGGGCAGGGAGATACGCAGTATTTT. This gives the protein CASRSAGQGDTQYF. The chain joins TRBV6-5 to TRBJ2-3; possible D gene TRBD1, 5 bases. The V end was cut by 6 bases, the J end by 5 bases, with 15 bases between. CDR1 and CDR2 from the germline V gene are MNHEY and SVGAGI. This CDR3 has 14 amino acids.

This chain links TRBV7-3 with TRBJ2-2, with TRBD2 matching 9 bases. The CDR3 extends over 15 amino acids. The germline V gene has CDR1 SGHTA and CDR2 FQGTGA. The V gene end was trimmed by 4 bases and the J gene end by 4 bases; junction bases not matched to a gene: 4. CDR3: CASSSGLASTGELFF. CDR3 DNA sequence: TGTGCCAGCAGCTCAGGACTAGCGAGCACCGGGGAGCTGTTTTTT.

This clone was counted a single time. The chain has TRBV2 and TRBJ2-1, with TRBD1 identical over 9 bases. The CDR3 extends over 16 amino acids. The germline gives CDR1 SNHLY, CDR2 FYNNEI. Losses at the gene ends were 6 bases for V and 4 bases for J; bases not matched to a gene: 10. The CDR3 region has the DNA TGTGCCAGCAGAGGGAGGGGGACAGGGAATTACAATGAGCAGTTCTTC. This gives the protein CASRGRGTGNYNEQFF.

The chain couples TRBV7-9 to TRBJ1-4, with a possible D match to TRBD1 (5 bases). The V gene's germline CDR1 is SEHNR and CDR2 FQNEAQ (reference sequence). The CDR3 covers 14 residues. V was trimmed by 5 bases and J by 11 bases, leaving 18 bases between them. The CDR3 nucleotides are TGTGCCAGCAGCAAAGGATGGGGACCCGGGAAACTGTTTTTT. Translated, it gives CASSKGWGPGKLFF. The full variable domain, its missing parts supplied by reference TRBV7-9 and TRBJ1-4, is DTGVSQNPRHKITKRGQNVTFRCDPISEHNRLYWYRQTLGQGPEFLTYFQNEAQLEKSRLLSDRFSAERPKGSFSTLEIQRTEQGDSAMYLCASSKGWGPGKLFFGSGTQLSVL.